This TCR beta chain was identified in a study of response to subunit inactivated influenza vaccine. In this sample, this clonotype turned up a few times. One entry per CDR3 protein, called by TCRdb with MiXCR from the RT-PCR reads. This table has approximately 500,000 distinct CDR3 sequences, around 13% appearing once. The germline V gene encodes CDR1 SQVTM and CDR2 ANQGSEA. The CDR3 is 19 amino acids. Losses at the gene ends were 3 bases for V and 0 bases for J; bases not matched to a gene: 8. The sequences come from PBMCs from blood, collected 40 to 50 days after vaccination. This clonotype was obtained from a man aged 50-60 years who received an inactivated influenza vaccine. The chain employs TRBV29-1 and TRBJ2-1, with 16 bases identical to TRBD2. CDR3 protein: CSVEDWGLAGGPSYNEQFF. The CDR3 nucleotides are TGCAGCGTTGAGGATTGGGGACTAGCGGGGGGGCCCTCCTACAATGAGCAGTTCTTC.